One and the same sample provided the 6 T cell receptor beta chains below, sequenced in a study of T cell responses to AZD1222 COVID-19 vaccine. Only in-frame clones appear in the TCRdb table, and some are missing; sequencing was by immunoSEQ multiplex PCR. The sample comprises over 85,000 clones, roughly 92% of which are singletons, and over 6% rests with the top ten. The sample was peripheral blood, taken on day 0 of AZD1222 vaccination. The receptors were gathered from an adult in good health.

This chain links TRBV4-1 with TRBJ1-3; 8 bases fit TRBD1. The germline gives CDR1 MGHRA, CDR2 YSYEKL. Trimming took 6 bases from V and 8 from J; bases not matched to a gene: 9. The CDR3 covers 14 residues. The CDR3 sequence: CASSFGQGRDTIYF. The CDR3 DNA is TGCGCCAGCAGTTTCGGACAGGGCAGGGACACCATATATTTT.

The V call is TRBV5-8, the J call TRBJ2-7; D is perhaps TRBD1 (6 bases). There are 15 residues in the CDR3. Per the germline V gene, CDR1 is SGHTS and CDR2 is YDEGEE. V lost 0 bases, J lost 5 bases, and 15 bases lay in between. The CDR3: CASSLEGQGMDEQYF. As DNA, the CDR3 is TGTGCCAGCAGCTTGGAGGGCCAGGGGATGGACGAGCAGTACTTC.

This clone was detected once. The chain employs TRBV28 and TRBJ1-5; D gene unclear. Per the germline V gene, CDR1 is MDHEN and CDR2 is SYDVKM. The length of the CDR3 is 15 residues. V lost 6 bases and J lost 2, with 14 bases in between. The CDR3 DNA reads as TGTGCCAGCAGGAATCCCAGTGAACGCAATCAGCCCCAGCATTTT. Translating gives CASRNPSERNQPQHF. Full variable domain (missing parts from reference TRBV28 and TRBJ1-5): DVKVTQSSRYLVKRTGEKVFLECVQDMDHENMFWYRQDPGLGLRLIYFSYDVKMKEKGDIPEGYSVSREKKERFSLILESASTNQTSMYLCASRNPSERNQPQHFGDGTRLSIL.

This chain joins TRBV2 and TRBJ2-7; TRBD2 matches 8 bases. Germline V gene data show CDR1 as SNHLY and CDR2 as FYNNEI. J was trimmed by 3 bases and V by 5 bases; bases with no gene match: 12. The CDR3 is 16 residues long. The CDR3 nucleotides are TGTGCCAGCAGTAACATAGCGGGGATCACCCTCTACGAGCAGTACTTC. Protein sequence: CASSNIAGITLYEQYF. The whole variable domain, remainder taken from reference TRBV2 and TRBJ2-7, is EPEVTQTPSHQVTQMGQEVILRCVPISNHLYFYWYRQILGQKVEFLVSFYNNEISEKSEIFDDQFSVERPDGSNFTLKIRSTKLEDSAMYFCASSNIAGITLYEQYFGPGTRLTVT.

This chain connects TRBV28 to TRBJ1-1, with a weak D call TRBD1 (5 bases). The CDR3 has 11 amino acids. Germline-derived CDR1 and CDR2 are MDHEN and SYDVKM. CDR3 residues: CEVSGDTEAFF. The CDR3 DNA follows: TGTGAAGTCTCGGGGGACACTGAAGCTTTCTTT.

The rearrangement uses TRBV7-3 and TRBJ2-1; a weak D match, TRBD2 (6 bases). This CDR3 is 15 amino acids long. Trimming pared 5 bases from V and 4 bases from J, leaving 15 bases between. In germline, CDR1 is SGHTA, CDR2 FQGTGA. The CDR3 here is CASSHVAGIYNEQFF. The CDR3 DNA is TGTGCCAGCAGCCACGTCGCGGGAATTTACAATGAGCAGTTCTTC.